The 13 T cell receptor beta chains given below trace back to one sample, sequenced in a study of blood T cell repertoires in COVID-19. Method: immunoSEQ multiplex PCR; TCRdb's copy keeps in-frame clones and lacks some. The profile covers a few hundred thousand clones, with roughly nine tenths appearing a single time and around 1.3% taken by the ten largest. Sequencing was performed on peripheral blood. These receptors were taken from a middle-aged man with acute or convalescent COVID-19.

CDR3 coding DNA: TGTGCCAGTAGGACCCAGGACGGGATAACTGAAGCTTTCTTT. Translating it yields CASRTQDGITEAFF. J is TRBJ1-1 and V is TRBV19; no reliable D call. The CDR3 loop spans 14 amino acids. Germline V gene sequence: CDR1 LNHDA, CDR2 SQIVND (reference sequence). Trimming stripped 6 bases from V and 5 bases from J, with 16 bases between.

The rearrangement uses TRBV27 and TRBJ2-5; D may be TRBD1 (6 bases). Trimming removed 4 bases at V and 5 bases at J, with 14 bases between. CDR1 is MNHEY and CDR2 is SMNVEV in the germline V gene (reference sequence). The CDR3 contains 14 residues. The CDR3 region has the DNA TGTGCCAGCAGTTCCCACAGGGCGGGCGAGACCCAGTACTTC. It specifies CASSSHRAGETQYF.

The chain carries TRBV7-9 and TRBJ2-1; TRBD2 matches at 10 bases. This CDR3 comprises 17 residues. Germline V gene lookup returns CDR1 SEHNR and CDR2 FQNEAQ (reference sequence). Trimming removed 1 base from V and 4 bases from J; junction bases left unmatched: 7. The chain's CDR3 is CASSLEKREGRYNEQFF. CDR3 DNA: TGTGCCAGCAGCTTAGAAAAGCGGGAGGGCCGGTACAATGAGCAGTTCTTC.

This rearrangement joins TRBV7-2 to TRBJ2-3; possible D gene TRBD1, 5 bases. Trimming removed 2 bases from V and 4 bases from J, with 7 bases in between. The V gene's germline CDR1 is SGHTA and CDR2 FQGNSA. The length of the CDR3 is 13 residues. The CDR3 reads CASSLQGSDTQYF. The CDR3 DNA is TGTGCCAGCAGCTTACAGGGTTCAGATACGCAGTATTTT.

In this sample, this clone turned up once. The chain links TRBV10-3 to TRBJ2-7; 9 nucleotides line up with TRBD2. CDR3 length equals 15 residues. The J segment lost 2 bases and the V segment lost 1 base, leaving 3 bases of the junction unmatched. Germline values: CDR1 ENHRY, CDR2 SYGVKD. The CDR3 here is CAISEFSGGTYEQYF. In DNA form, the CDR3 reads TGTGCCATCAGTGAGTTTAGCGGGGGCACCTACGAGCAGTACTTC.

The chain links TRBV11-2 to TRBJ2-5; possibly TRBD2 for D (5 bases). V lost 5 bases to trimming and J lost 7 bases, with 11 bases between them. The CDR3 covers 12 residues. The germline gives CDR1 SGHAT, CDR2 FQNNGV. The CDR3 is CASSPKAGTQYF. The CDR3 bases are TGTGCCAGCAGCCCTAAGGCGGGGACCCAGTACTTC.

This clone was detected only once. CDR3 nucleotides: TGTGCCAGCAGCTTTGACACTCGATACGAGCAGTACTTC. It is translated as CASSFDTRYEQYF. The V gene is TRBV7-8, the J gene TRBJ2-7; no clear D. The length of the CDR3 is 13 residues. Germline values: CDR1 SGHVS, CDR2 FQNEAQ. The V end was cut by 3 bases, the J end by 4 bases, with 10 bases between.

The genes are TRBV5-4 and TRBJ1-6; D unclear. Germline V lookup: CDR1 SGHNT, CDR2 YYREEE (reference sequence). The CDR3 spans 15 residues. V was pared by 0 bases and J by 6 bases, with 10 bases between. DNA of the CDR3: TGTGCCAGCAGCTTGGGGCCGGGTAGTAATTCACCCCTCCACTTT. Amino acids: CASSLGPGSNSPLHF.

This clone came up once. V gene TRBV30 combines with J gene TRBJ2-7; 10 bases match TRBD1. The CDR3 loop spans 14 amino acids. V trimming: 2 bases; J trimming: 3 bases; junction bases outside the gene matches: 4. Germline V gene data show CDR1 as GTSNPN and CDR2 as SVGIG (reference sequence). Here the CDR3 DNA reads TGTGCCTGGAGTTTGGACAGGGGGGTCTACGAGCAGTACTTC. Encoded protein: CAWSLDRGVYEQYF.

The rearrangement uses TRBV27 and TRBJ1-5; no reliable D call. V gave up 3 bases and J gave up 5 bases, with 11 bases separating them. Per germline, CDR1 MNHEY and CDR2 SMNVEV (reference sequence). The CDR3 totals 14 residues. In nucleotides, the CDR3 is TGTGCCAGCAGTTTGGGGAGTTCGCATCAGCCCCAGCATTTT. Translated, it gives CASSLGSSHQPQHF.

The V gene is TRBV5-1, the J gene TRBJ1-2; 11 bases map to TRBD1. V dropped 3 bases and J dropped 4; count of bases not matched to a gene: 5. The CDR3 has 15 amino acids. Germline CDR1 reads SGHRS; CDR2 reads YFSETQ. CDR3 DNA sequence: TGCGCCAGCAGCTCCGGGACAGGGGGTGGCTATGGCTACACCTTC. Translation gives CASSSGTGGGYGYTF.

This clone came up once. The chain joins TRBV7-9 to TRBJ1-4, with 8 bases fitting TRBD1. Unmatched junction bases numbered 10, after V lost 5 bases and J lost 5 bases. The CDR3 sequence is 16 residues long. Germline assignment: CDR1 SEHNR and CDR2 FQNEAQ (reference sequence). The CDR3 nucleotides read TGTGCCAGCAGCAGAACGACAGGGGCACCAAATGAAAAACTGTTTTTT. This translates into CASSRTTGAPNEKLFF.

In this sample, this clone turned up once. The chain has TRBV5-1 and TRBJ1-2; D is possibly TRBD1 (6 bases). Trimming pared 4 bases from V and 8 bases from J, leaving 18 bases between. The CDR3 has 14 amino acids. Per the germline V gene, CDR1 is SGHRS and CDR2 is YFSETQ. CDR3 sequence (DNA): TGCGCCAGCAGCCCGCAGGGGTCAGGGGAAGGCTACACCTTC. It codes for CASSPQGSGEGYTF.